A single sample is the source of the 4 T cell receptor beta chains below, sequenced in a study of blood T cell repertoires in COVID-19. Assay: immunoSEQ multiplex PCR; the TCRdb copy retains only in-frame clones and omits some. The sample yields roughly 200,000 clones, around 87% seen once. The sample comprised PBMCs or T cells enriched from blood (not recorded which). The receptors come from a woman in her thirties or forties in a cohort exposed to, infected with or recovered from COVID-19 (not recorded which).

V usage is TRBV4-1 and J usage is TRBJ2-7; D is unclear. This CDR3 region has 12 residues. From germline, CDR1 is MGHRA and CDR2 YSYEKL. The germline V and J ends were trimmed by 0 bases and 8 bases, with 8 bases remaining between them. In DNA, the CDR3 is TGCGCCAGCAGCCAAGACTTTGCTAAGCAGTACTTC. Translated, it gives CASSQDFAKQYF.

Comment on this clone: Other DNA sequences from this sample encode an identical CDR3 as well. The rearrangement links TRBV7-9 to TRBJ1-1; unclear D gene. Per the germline V gene, CDR1 is SEHNR and CDR2 is FQNEAQ (reference sequence). V lost 1 base to trimming and J lost 1 base, with 4 bases between them. The CDR3 loop spans 13 amino acids. The CDR3 DNA reads TGTGCCAGCAGCTTAGGGCAGAACACTGAAGCTTTCTTT. Its protein is CASSLGQNTEAFF.

The chain carries TRBV7-2 and TRBJ2-1, with D possibly TRBD2 on 5 matching bases. Trimming stripped 3 bases from V and 9 bases from J, with 15 bases between. Germline assignment: CDR1 SGHTA and CDR2 FQGNSA. This CDR3 is built from 14 residues. CDR3 nucleotide sequence: TGTGCCAGCAGCTTCGGGATTCTTGTCGGTGAGCAGTTCTTC. It is translated as CASSFGILVGEQFF. The full variable domain, rest sourced from reference TRBV7-2 and TRBJ2-1, is GAGVSQSPSNKVTEKGKDVELRCDPISGHTALYWYRQSLGQGLEFLIYFQGNSAPDKSGLPSDRFSAERTGGSVSTLTIQRTQQEDSAVYLCASSFGILVGEQFFGPGTRLTVL.

The rearrangement uses TRBV11-2 and TRBJ2-2, with D possibly matching TRBD1 (6 bases). CDR1 and CDR2 (germline): SGHAT, FQNNGV. Trimming left V 4 bases short and J 5 bases short, with 14 bases between. The CDR3 contains 15 residues. CDR3 region: CASSSWDTPTGELFF. The CDR3 nucleotides read TGTGCCAGCAGCTCCTGGGACACCCCTACCGGGGAGCTGTTTTTT.